The clone carrying this T cell receptor (beta chain) was recorded only once. Random hexamers served to reverse transcribe roughly 0.5 to 1 ug RNA. TCRdb reprocessed the immunoSEQ multiplex PCR reads with MiXCR, giving one entry per CDR3 protein. This sample has 95,000 to 150,000 distinct CDR3 sequences; roughly 94% occur once, and the top ten carry about 0.28%. Trimming at V came to 3 bases and at J to 1 base, leaving 3 bases not matched to a gene. Germline values: CDR1 KGHDR, CDR2 SFDVKD. The CDR3 has 15 amino acids. This sample stems from a study of CD8 T cells in Susac syndrome. About the research overall: Of the sequenced Susac syndrome patients, over 5 had active disease and about eight were in remission.

The receptor was isolated from a human donor with Susac syndrome. The source material was CD8+ T cells from PBMCs. V gene TRBV24-1 combines with J gene TRBJ2-5, with TRBD1 identical over 8 bases. CDR3 sequence: CATSDPGTGQETQYF. CDR3 nucleotides: TGTGCCACCAGTGATCCCGGGACAGGCCAAGAGACCCAGTACTTC.